This T cell receptor beta chain emerged from a study of shared clonotypes between healthy human individuals. V lost 0 bases and J 0 bases, leaving 10 bases between the germline ends. The CDR3 length is 16 residues. Per germline, CDR1 SGHRS and CDR2 YFSETQ. TCRdb's table, derived via immunoSEQ multiplex PCR, lists solely in-frame clones and lacks some. Of over 2 million clones in the sample, roughly 92% were seen once. The receptor was isolated from a man aged 18 to 29 in good health. Some clones in this sample may be carry-over from other donors' samples. The chain has TRBV5-1 and TRBJ1-3, with D possibly TRBD1 on 6 matching bases. The sequencing input was naive CD4+ T cells from PBMCs. Sample subset: CD45RA+ positively selected. The CDR3 DNA reads TGCGCCAGCAGCTTGGGGACAGACCTCTCTGGAAACACCATATATTTT. Its protein is CASSLGTDLSGNTIYF. Together with reference TRBV5-1 and TRBJ1-3, the CDR3 gives the full variable domain: KAGVTQTPRYLIKTRGQQVTLSCSPISGHRSVSWYQQTPGQGLQFLFEYFSETQRNKGNFPGRFSGRQFSNSRSEMNVSTLELGDSALYLCASSLGTDLSGNTIYFGEGSWLTVV.